This is a list of T cell receptor beta chains from one sample in a study of identical twins. TCRdb passed the 5' RACE reads through MiXCR, listing each CDR3 protein once. This sample has some 300,000 distinct CDR3 sequences, with 10% to 15% found just once. The sample was also reused in another study, on yellow fever vaccine responses in identical twins.

The sequenced material came from CD8+ T cells sorted from blood. Source of these receptors: a woman between 18 and 29 years old in good health. Each CDR3 is given with its conserved first and last residue. D genes are given only for firm matches. Expanded clones get a size class; other rows say once, few or many, or leave the size out.

TRBV7-6	TRBJ2-2	TRBD2	.	CASSLTSGGELFF	TGTGCCAGCAGCTTAACTAGCGGCGGGGAGCTGTTTTTT
TRBV20-1	TRBJ2-7	TRBD2	.	CSAISGVLELAGGRYEQYF	TGCAGTGCTATCTCGGGGGTTCTGGAACTAGCGGGAGGAAGGTACGAGCAGTACTTC
TRBV5-1	TRBJ2-1	TRBD2	few	CASSLAIAGDYNEQFF	TGCGCCAGCAGCTTGGCCATAGCGGGGGATTACAATGAGCAGTTCTTC
TRBV5-1	TRBJ2-1	TRBD2	few	CASSPTGTSAIEQFF	TGCGCCAGCTCCCCAACCGGGACTAGCGCCATTGAGCAGTTCTTC
TRBV12-3/TRBV12-4	TRBJ2-5	.	.	CASCLAVGDGTQYF	TGTGCCAGCTGTTTAGCGGTAGGCGATGGGACCCAGTACTTC
TRBV5-1	TRBJ2-7	TRBD2	.	CASSIPSGPYYEQYF	TGCGCCAGCAGCATACCTAGCGGGCCCTACTACGAGCAGTACTTC
TRBV11-3	TRBJ2-1	.	.	CASSFRENGQFF	TGTGCCAGCAGCTTTCGGGAGAATGGGCAGTTCTTC
TRBV20-1	TRBJ1-1	.	.	CSAPREGFEAFF	TGCAGTGCCCCCCGGGAGGGATTCGAAGCTTTCTTT
TRBV4-2	TRBJ2-5	TRBD2	.	CASSQEPRGGNQETQYF	TGTGCCAGCAGCCAAGAACCACGGGGGGGGAACCAAGAGACCCAGTACTTC
TRBV13	TRBJ2-1	TRBD1	.	CASSTGTGVNEQFF	TGTGCCAGCAGCACCGGGACAGGGGTCAATGAGCAGTTCTTC
TRBV27	TRBJ2-1	TRBD1	.	CASSFGTANNEQFF	TGTGCCAGCAGTTTCGGGACAGCGAACAATGAGCAGTTCTTC
TRBV24-1	TRBJ1-1	.	few	CATSPGERAEAFF	TGTGCCACCAGCCCAGGGGAGCGGGCTGAAGCTTTCTTT
TRBV6-1	TRBJ1-1	.	few	CASITRERENTEAFF	TGTGCCAGCATCACTAGGGAACGGGAGAACACTGAAGCTTTCTTT
TRBV5-1	TRBJ1-2	.	many	CASSNSRDNAYYGYTF	TGCGCCAGCAGCAACAGCCGGGACAACGCATACTATGGCTACACCTTC
TRBV9	TRBJ2-3	.	few	CASCQFSTDTQYF	TGTGCCAGTTGTCAATTTAGCACAGATACGCAGTATTTT
TRBV9	TRBJ2-7	.	.	CASSEGGVYDEQYF	TGTGCCAGCAGTGAGGGGGGGGTCTATGACGAGCAGTACTTC
TRBV20-1	TRBJ2-1	.	.	CSARDAGPELFF	TGCAGTGCTAGAGATGCCGGTCCGGAGCTGTTCTTC
TRBV5-6	TRBJ2-1	.	.	CASSPTESYNEQFF	TGTGCCAGCAGCCCGACCGAGTCCTACAATGAGCAGTTCTTC
TRBV12-5	TRBJ1-5	.	.	CASGLEGYNQPQHF	TGTGCTAGTGGTTTGGAGGGGTACAATCAGCCCCAGCATTTT
TRBV9	TRBJ2-3	.	.	CASSTDSRTDTQYF	TGTGCCAGCAGCACGGACAGTCGCACAGATACGCAGTATTTT
TRBV6-1	TRBJ1-4	TRBD1	.	CALRDRGEKLFF	TGTGCCCTTCGAGACAGGGGGGAAAAACTGTTTTTT
TRBV10-2	TRBJ1-5	.	.	CASSALGYSNQPQHF	TGCGCCAGCAGTGCCCTCGGGTATAGCAATCAGCCCCAGCATTTT
TRBV9	TRBJ2-2	.	.	CASSAGTTGELFFF	.
TRBV6-5	TRBJ1-1	.	many	CASSYGTEAFF	TGTGCCAGCAGTTATGGCACTGAAGCTTTCTTT
TRBV29-1	TRBJ2-7	.	.	CSVPGTTSYEQYF	TGCAGCGTTCCCGGGACAACTTCCTACGAGCAGTACTTC
TRBV28	TRBJ2-5	.	many	CASSLGTQETQYF	TGCGCCAGCAGCTTAGGGACGCAAGAGACCCAGTACTTC
TRBV5-1	TRBJ1-1	.	.	CASSLDLPGETTEAFF	TGCGCCAGCAGCTTGGACCTCCCAGGGGAGACCACTGAAGCTTTCTTT
TRBV5-1	TRBJ2-1	.	.	CASSLEYYEQFF	TGCGCCAGCAGCTTGGAGTACTATGAGCAGTTCTTC
TRBV29-1	TRBJ2-7	.	few	CSVDGGNDYEQYF	TGCAGCGTTGATGGGGGCAACGACTACGAGCAGTACTTC
TRBV4-1	TRBJ1-1	.	.	CASSQEWGSSPNTEAFF	TGCGCCAGCAGCCAAGAATGGGGTAGCTCACCTAACACTGAAGCTTTCTTT
TRBV6-4	TRBJ2-1	TRBD2	many	CASRTGLQPLAGGMNEQFF	TGTGCCAGCAGGACCGGACTCCAGCCCCTAGCGGGAGGGATGAATGAGCAGTTCTTC
TRBV7-8	TRBJ1-2	.	.	CASSLSDRTKGYTF	TGTGCCAGCAGCTTATCTGACAGGACCAAGGGCTACACCTTC
TRBV12-3/TRBV12-4	TRBJ2-1	.	many	CASSLGSEATYNEQFF	TGTGCCAGCAGTTTAGGTTCGGAGGCTACCTACAATGAGCAGTTCTTC
TRBV4-2	TRBJ2-1	TRBD2	many	CASSQDATSGGAYNEQFF	TGTGCCAGCAGCCAAGATGCGACTAGCGGGGGGGCCTACAATGAGCAGTTCTTC
TRBV7-6	TRBJ1-4	.	few	CASSSDGTATNEKLFF	TGTGCCAGCAGCTCAGACGGGACGGCAACTAATGAAAAACTGTTTTTT
TRBV7-6	TRBJ2-2	TRBD2	.	CASSFLWGGNTGELFF	TGTGCCAGCAGCTTTCTATGGGGGGGGAACACCGGGGAGCTGTTTTTT
TRBV12-3/TRBV12-4	TRBJ2-5	.	few	CASSPSGYLETQYF	TGTGCCAGCAGTCCTAGTGGGTATCTGGAGACCCAGTACTTC
TRBV9	TRBJ2-7	.	few	CASGTSSYEQYF	TGTGCCAGCGGTACCAGCTCCTACGAGCAGTACTTC
TRBV28	TRBJ2-2	TRBD1	.	CASSLLEGGHTGELFF	TGTGCCAGCAGTTTACTCGAAGGGGGCCACACCGGGGAGCTGTTTTTT
TRBV25-1	TRBJ2-1	.	few	CASSEFKLAEQFF	TGTGCCAGCAGTGAATTTAAGCTCGCTGAGCAGTTCTTC
TRBV12-3/TRBV12-4	TRBJ2-4	.	many	CASTPTFLGLNIQYF	TGTGCCAGCACCCCCACGTTTTTAGGGTTGAACATTCAGTACTTC
TRBV20-1	TRBJ2-1	.	.	CSARHFGGTLYYNEQFF	TGCAGTGCTAGACATTTTGGGGGCACTCTCTACTACAATGAGCAGTTCTTC
TRBV27	TRBJ1-2	TRBD1	few	CASKVSRDRSTNYGYTF	TGTGCCAGCAAGGTTAGCCGGGACAGAAGTACTAACTATGGCTACACCTTC
TRBV12-3/TRBV12-4	TRBJ2-3	.	many	CASIGGSADTQYF	TGTGCCAGCATTGGGGGGTCCGCAGATACGCAGTATTTT
TRBV28	TRBJ2-7	.	few	CASSLGGLYEQYF	TGTGCCAGCAGTTTAGGGGGGCTCTACGAGCAGTACTTC
TRBV6-5	TRBJ2-1	.	.	CASSLTLVNEQFF	TGTGCCAGCAGTTTGACACTTGTCAATGAGCAGTTCTTC
TRBV27	TRBJ2-5	.	many	CASSFRGRPQETQYF	TGTGCCAGCAGTTTTCGGGGGAGACCCCAAGAGACCCAGTACTTC
TRBV5-1	TRBJ2-1	TRBD2	many	CASSLDAGGYNEQFF	TGCGCCAGCAGCTTAGATGCGGGAGGCTACAATGAGCAGTTCTTC
TRBV12-3/TRBV12-4	TRBJ1-6	TRBD1	.	CASVRGQRNSPLHF	TGTGCCAGCGTAAGGGGACAGCGAAATTCACCCCTCCACTTT
TRBV24-1	TRBJ2-2	.	.	CATSDRFGELFF	TGTGCCACCAGTGATAGGTTCGGGGAGCTGTTTTTT
TRBV20-1	TRBJ2-2	TRBD2	.	CSAREGLAEFGELFF	TGCAGTGCTAGGGAGGGACTAGCGGAGTTCGGGGAGCTGTTTTTT
TRBV27	TRBJ2-1	.	.	CASSLLSTVGEQFF	TGTGCCAGCAGTTTGTTGTCTACGGTAGGTGAGCAGTTCTTC
TRBV29-1	TRBJ2-5	.	.	CSVDADSFQETQYF	TGCAGCGTTGACGCGGACAGCTTCCAAGAGACCCAGTACTTC
TRBV27	TRBJ2-1	TRBD2	few	CASSPRAGGSYNEQFF	TGTGCCAGCAGTCCTCGAGCGGGAGGCTCCTACAATGAGCAGTTCTTC
TRBV12-3/TRBV12-4	TRBJ1-5	TRBD1	many	CAIETQGQPQHF	TGTGCCATCGAAACACAGGGGCAGCCCCAGCATTTT
TRBV12-3/TRBV12-4	TRBJ2-2	TRBD2	.	CAFCTRLAGVGNTGELFF	TGTGCCTTCTGTACCCGCTTAGCGGGAGTGGGGAACACCGGGGAGCTGTTTTTT
TRBV24-1	TRBJ2-2	.	many	CATSEQNTGELFF	TGTGCCACCAGTGAACAGAACACCGGGGAGCTGTTTTTT
TRBV3-1	TRBJ2-7	TRBD2	many	CASSQGLADTYEQYF	TGTGCCAGCAGCCAAGGTCTAGCGGATACCTACGAGCAGTACTTC
TRBV7-9	TRBJ2-7	.	few	CASSLPGLQGYEQYF	TGTGCCAGCAGCCTGCCGGGACTGCAGGGCTACGAGCAGTACTTC
TRBV4-1	TRBJ1-1	.	many	CASSHRTVNTEAFF	TGCGCCAGCAGCCACAGGACGGTGAACACTGAAGCTTTCTTT